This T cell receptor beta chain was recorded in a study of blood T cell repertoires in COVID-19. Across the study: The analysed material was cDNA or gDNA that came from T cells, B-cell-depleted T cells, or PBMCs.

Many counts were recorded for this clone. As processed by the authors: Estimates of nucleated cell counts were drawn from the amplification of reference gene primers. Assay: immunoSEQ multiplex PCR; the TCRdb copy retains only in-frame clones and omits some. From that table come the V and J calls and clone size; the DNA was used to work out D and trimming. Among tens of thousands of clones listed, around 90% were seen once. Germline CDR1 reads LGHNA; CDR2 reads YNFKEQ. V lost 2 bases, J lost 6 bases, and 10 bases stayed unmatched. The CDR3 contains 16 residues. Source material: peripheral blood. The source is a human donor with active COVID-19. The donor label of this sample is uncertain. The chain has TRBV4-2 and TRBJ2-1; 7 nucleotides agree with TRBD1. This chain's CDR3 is CASSQITGVGGNEQFF. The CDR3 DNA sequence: TGTGCCAGCAGCCAAATTACAGGGGTTGGAGGCAATGAGCAGTTCTTC.